This T cell receptor beta chain comes out of a study of blood T cell repertoires in COVID-19. The trim removed 7 bases at V and 0 bases at J, leaving 14 bases unmatched. Germline CDR1 is SEHNR and CDR2 is FQNEAQ (reference sequence). The CDR3 length is 17 residues. The sample holds a few counts of this clone. Repertoires were generated with immunoSEQ multiplex PCR, while TCRdb's copy carries only in-frame clones and drops some. The sample includes some 150,000 clones, approximately 86% of them seen just once. The source material was peripheral blood. The chain combines TRBV7-9 with TRBJ2-7; TRBD1 matches at 8 bases. The sequence was collected from a man aged 60 to 69 with COVID-19, enrolled during active disease. CDR3: CASKPLTGTGSSYEQYF. The CDR3 region has the DNA TGTGCCAGCAAACCTTTAACCGGGACAGGAAGCTCCTACGAGCAGTACTTC.